A selection of T cell receptor beta chains follows, all from one sample in a study of blood T cell repertoires in COVID-19. TCRdb's table, derived via immunoSEQ multiplex PCR, lists solely in-frame clones and lacks some. In the table there are 140,000 to 150,000 clones, roughly 84% of which are singletons. Material: PBMCs or T cells enriched from blood (not recorded which). These receptors originate from a woman between 50 and 59 years old who had been exposed to COVID-19. CDR3s include the opening cysteine and the closing phenylalanine or tryptophan. The D gene is left open where the match is weak. Size tells how often a clone was seen (once, few, many) or the class of an expanded clone, and some rows leave it out.

>NA|TRBJ2-4|NA|15|TRBV9
CASSVGGVNGNIQYF
TGTGCCAGCAGCGTAGGCGGCGTAAACGGAAACATTCAGTACTTC
>TRBD2|TRBJ2-4|NA|14|TRBV6-4
CASSAGGAANIQYF
TGTGCCAGCAGTGCCGGGGGGGCCGCGAACATTCAGTACTTC
>NA|TRBJ2-5|NA|14|TRBV27
CASSFQEGKETQYF
TGTGCCAGCAGTTTTCAGGAGGGGAAAGAGACCCAGTACTTC
>TRBD1|TRBJ2-5|NA|15|TRBV10-3
CAISEEDRGHETQYF
TGTGCCATCAGTGAGGAGGACAGGGGGCACGAGACCCAGTACTTC
>TRBD1|TRBJ1-1|NA|15|TRBV9
CASSLPGQSNTEAFF
TGTGCCAGCAGCTTACCGGGACAGTCGAACACTGAAGCTTTCTTT
>TRBD1|TRBJ1-3|NA|17|TRBV5-6
CASSFVGQGRSGNTIYF
TGTGCCAGCAGCTTCGTGGGACAGGGGAGATCTGGAAACACCATATATTTT
>NA|TRBJ1-1|few|13|TRBV27
CASTRGLNTKAFF
TGTGCCAGCACCCGGGGGTTGAACACTAAAGCTTTCTTT
>TRBD1|TRBJ1-4|NA|16|TRBV9
CASSVGGRGTNEKLFF
TGTGCCAGCAGCGTAGGGGGCAGGGGGACTAATGAAAAACTGTTTTTT
>TRBD2|TRBJ2-5|few|17|TRBV10-3
CAISEPLASGGQETQYF
TGTGCCATCAGTGAGCCCCTTGCTAGCGGGGGACAAGAGACCCAGTACTTC
>NA|TRBJ2-1|NA|13|TRBV12-3/TRBV12-4
CASSTDSTNEQFF
TGTGCCAGCTCAACCGACTCCACCAATGAGCAGTTCTTC